One and the same sample provided the 18 T cell receptor beta chains below, sequenced in a study of blood T cell repertoires in COVID-19. Produced via immunoSEQ multiplex PCR; TCRdb's table is partial and in-frame only. The data hold roughly 220,000 clones, with around 87% observed a single time. The source material was peripheral blood. These receptors came from a woman aged 45-65 years with COVID-19, enrolled during active disease.

This clone was picked up many times. The chain couples TRBV10-2 to TRBJ1-5, with a tentative D call TRBD1 (6 bases). The CDR3 covers 13 residues. The V and J ends lost 4 bases and 2 bases respectively, with 6 bases between them. CDR1 is WSHSY and CDR2 is SAAADI in the germline V gene. The CDR3 DNA reads TGCGCCAGCAGTGCAGGGGGCAATCAGCCCCAGCATTTT. Its translation is CASSAGGNQPQHF.

This chain connects TRBV5-4 to TRBJ2-1; TRBD2 agrees at 9 bases. The CDR3 runs 16 residues. Per the germline V gene, CDR1 is SGHNT and CDR2 is YYREEE (reference sequence). The V segment lost 2 bases and the J segment 5 bases; nucleotides outside the gene matches: 8. In DNA, the CDR3 is TGTGCCAGCAGCTTCTCTAGCGGCGGGGGGGACAATGAGCAGTTCTTC. It translates to CASSFSSGGGDNEQFF.

This chain links TRBV6-2 or TRBV6-3 with TRBJ1-1, with 8 nucleotides matching TRBD1. Germline trimming cut 0 bases from V and 1 base from J; bases unmatched to any gene: 4. The length of the CDR3 is 16 residues. From germline, CDR1 is MNHEY and CDR2 SVGEGT. The CDR3 region has the DNA TGTGCCAGCAGTTACTCGACAGGGGCGGGGAACACTGAAGCTTTCTTT. It yields the protein CASSYSTGAGNTEAFF.

This clone was seen once. In DNA form, the CDR3 reads TGCGCCAGCAGCCGGGGCCTCGGGACAGGGGGCAGCGAAGCTTTCTTT. Its protein is CASSRGLGTGGSEAFF. V is TRBV5-1 and J is TRBJ1-1; the match to TRBD1 covers 12 bases. V trimming: 4 bases; J trimming: 8 bases; junction bases outside the gene matches: 12. CDR1 and CDR2 from the germline V gene are SGHRS and YFSETQ. The CDR3 consists of 16 residues.

In DNA form, the CDR3 reads TGCAGCTACCGGCGCAGGGAAAACGAGCAGTACTTC. This gives the protein CSYRRRENEQYF. The chain couples TRBV29-1 to TRBJ2-7; tentatively, D is TRBD1 (5 bases). CDR3 length equals 12 residues. In germline, CDR1 is SQVTM, CDR2 ANQGSEA. V was pared by 8 bases and J by 5 bases, with 16 bases between.

The chain is built from TRBV7-2 and TRBJ1-3; 8 bases are shared with TRBD1. The CDR3 loop spans 16 amino acids. The germline V gene encodes CDR1 SGHTA and CDR2 FQGNSA. V shed 1 base and J 4 bases; nucleotides not matched to a gene: 6. The CDR3 here is CASSLGGRGRGNTIYF. DNA for the CDR3: TGTGCCAGCAGCTTAGGAGGCAGGGGGCGAGGAAACACCATATATTTT.

The gene calls are TRBV6-1 and TRBJ1-4, with D uncertain. This CDR3 region has 14 residues. From germline, CDR1 is MNHNS and CDR2 SASEGT. V gave up 2 bases and J gave up 11 bases, with 15 bases separating them. The CDR3 region has the DNA TGTGCCAGCAGTGAATTATCGGGGTTTGGGAAACTGTTTTTT. It is translated as CASSELSGFGKLFF.

This sequence joins TRBV11-3 and TRBJ2-3, with 7 nucleotides matching TRBD1. The length of the CDR3 is 14 residues. V lost 4 bases, J lost 4 bases, and 5 bases stayed unmatched. Germline assignment: CDR1 SGHNT and CDR2 YENEEA. In DNA form, the CDR3 reads TGTGCCAGCAGCTCCCGCGGACAGGCAGATACGCAGTATTTT. Its translation: CASSSRGQADTQYF.

J is TRBJ1-6 and V is TRBV10-3, with 7 bases that match TRBD1. The CDR3 contains 15 residues. CDR1 and CDR2 (germline): ENHRY, SYGVKD. J lost 7 bases, V lost 5 bases, and 8 bases had no gene match. The CDR3 protein is CAISPSGQSNSPLHF. Here the CDR3 DNA reads TGTGCCATCAGTCCATCGGGACAGTCAAATTCACCCCTCCACTTT.

This clone was observed once. The rearrangement uses TRBV19 and TRBJ1-6; no definite D call. The CDR3 has 15 residues. Germline CDR1 and CDR2: LNHDA and SQIVND (reference sequence). V lost 6 bases and J lost 2, with 11 bases in between. DNA for the CDR3: TGTGCCAGTAGGACAACGGGAACCTATAATTCACCCCTCCACTTT. Protein: CASRTTGTYNSPLHF.

The V and J genes are TRBV23-1 and TRBJ2-7, with 7 bases lining up with TRBD1. TRBV23-1 is recorded as an ORF, its role being uncertain. Trimming at V came to 3 bases and at J to 2 bases, leaving 7 bases not matched to a gene. The CDR3 sequence is 15 residues long. CDR3 sequence: CASSHSGQATYEQYV. The CDR3, as DNA: TGCGCCAGCAGTCACTCCGGACAGGCCACCTACGAGCAGTACGTC.

Notes on this clone: In the same sample, other DNA sequences code for this CDR3. The V and J genes are TRBV19 and TRBJ2-3, with 7 bases matching TRBD1. V was pared by 2 bases and J by 2 bases, with 1 base of the junction left unmatched. Germline values: CDR1 LNHDA, CDR2 SQIVND (reference sequence). The CDR3 sequence is 14 residues long. In DNA, the CDR3 is TGTGCCAGTAGTATAAGGGGGCCCACAGATACGCAGTATTTT. This encodes CASSIRGPTDTQYF.

This clone appeared a single time. The chain has TRBV4-1 and TRBJ1-5, with a possible D match to TRBD1 (6 bases). The germline V gene encodes CDR1 MGHRA and CDR2 YSYEKL. V shed 5 bases and J shed 5 bases, with 10 bases lying between them. CDR3 length equals 13 residues. The CDR3 bases are TGCGCCAGCAGCTCTCGACAGGATCAGCCCCAGCATTTT. Residues: CASSSRQDQPQHF.

Comment on this clone: Its ends do not fully match the called genes, so a read error is possible. The rearrangement uses TRBV19 and TRBJ2-1; no reliable D call. Germline CDR1 and CDR2: LNHDA and SQIVND (reference sequence). The CDR3 is 13 amino acids. The CDR3 is CASSRDSFNEQFF. The DNA for the CDR3 is TGTGCCAGTAGTCGTGACTCCTTCAATGAGCAGTTCTTC. Together with reference TRBV19 and TRBJ2-1, the CDR3 gives the full variable domain: DGGITQSPKYLFRKEGQNVTLSCEQNLNHDAMYWYRQDPGQGLRLIYYSQIVNDFQKGDIAEGYSVSREKKESFPLTVTSAQKNPTAFYLCASSRDSFNEQFFGPGTRLTVL.

The chain couples TRBV2 to TRBJ2-3, with 8 bases aligning to TRBD1. J was trimmed by 2 bases and V by 8 bases; bases with no gene match: 9. The CDR3 runs 15 residues. Germline V lookup: CDR1 SNHLY, CDR2 FYNNEI. In DNA form, the CDR3 reads TGTGCCAGCGCACCTCAGGGGGCGAACACAGATACGCAGTATTTT. This translates into CASAPQGANTDTQYF. Looking up the rest from reference TRBV2 and TRBJ2-3 gives the full variable domain: EPEVTQTPSHQVTQMGQEVILRCVPISNHLYFYWYRQILGQKVEFLVSFYNNEISEKSEIFDDQFSVERPDGSNFTLKIRSTKLEDSAMYFCASAPQGANTDTQYFGPGTRLTVL.

The CDR3 region is CASSPAGTGGSYNSPLHF. For the CDR3, the DNA is TGTGCCAGCAGTCCGGCGGGAACAGGGGGATCCTATAATTCACCCCTCCACTTT. The gene calls are TRBV27 and TRBJ1-6; 8 nucleotides align to TRBD1. The germline gives CDR1 MNHEY, CDR2 SMNVEV (reference sequence). CDR3 length equals 18 residues. With 5 bases clipped from V and 1 base from J, the junction kept 10 bases outside the gene matches.

V gene TRBV19 combines with J gene TRBJ1-5; 8 positions match TRBD1. J was trimmed by 9 bases and V by 3 bases; bases with no gene match: 13. This CDR3 region has 16 residues. Germline V gives CDR1 LNHDA, CDR2 SQIVND (reference sequence). CDR3 sequence reads: CASSMGQAAYPGPQHF. The CDR3 coding sequence is TGTGCCAGTAGTATGGGACAGGCCGCCTACCCCGGGCCCCAGCATTTT.

V is TRBV7-2 and J is TRBJ1-5; weak D call: TRBD1 (6 bases). Per germline, CDR1 SGHTA and CDR2 FQGNSA. V lost 5 bases to trimming and J lost 2 bases, with 22 bases between them. This CDR3 comprises 18 residues. CDR3 in amino acids: CASSVSTGPFQGNQPQHF. The CDR3 DNA is TGTGCCAGCAGCGTATCGACAGGCCCTTTCCAGGGCAATCAGCCCCAGCATTTT.